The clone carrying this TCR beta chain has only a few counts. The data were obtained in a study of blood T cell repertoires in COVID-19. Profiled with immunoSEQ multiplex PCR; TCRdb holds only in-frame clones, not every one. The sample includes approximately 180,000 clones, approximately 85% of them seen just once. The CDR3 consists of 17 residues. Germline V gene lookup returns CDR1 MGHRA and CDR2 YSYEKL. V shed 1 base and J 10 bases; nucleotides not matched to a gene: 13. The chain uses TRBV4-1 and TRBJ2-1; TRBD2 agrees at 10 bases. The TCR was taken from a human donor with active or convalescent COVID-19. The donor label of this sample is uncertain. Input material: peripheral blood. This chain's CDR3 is CASSQVDMGLAWGEQFF. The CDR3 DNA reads TGCGCCAGCAGCCAAGTTGATATGGGACTAGCGTGGGGGGAGCAGTTCTTC.